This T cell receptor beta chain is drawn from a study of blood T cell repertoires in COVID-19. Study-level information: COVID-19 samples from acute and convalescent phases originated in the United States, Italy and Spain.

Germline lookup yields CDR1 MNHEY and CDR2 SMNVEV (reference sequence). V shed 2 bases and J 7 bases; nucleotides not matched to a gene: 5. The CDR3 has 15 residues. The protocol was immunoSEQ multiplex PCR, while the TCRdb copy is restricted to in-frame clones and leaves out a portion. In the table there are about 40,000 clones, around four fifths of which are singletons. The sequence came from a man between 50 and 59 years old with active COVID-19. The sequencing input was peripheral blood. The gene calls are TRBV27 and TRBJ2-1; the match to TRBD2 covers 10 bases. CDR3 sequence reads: CASSLLAGDINEQFF. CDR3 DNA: TGTGCCAGCAGTTTACTAGCGGGAGATATAAATGAGCAGTTCTTC.